Reported below is one TCR beta chain. Its antigen remains unidentified. V lost 4 bases and J 1 base, leaving 13 bases between the germline ends. This CDR3 spans 14 amino acids. The germline CDR1 and CDR2 sequences are GTSNPN and SVGIG (reference sequence). The repertoire was sequenced with immunoSEQ multiplex PCR; TCRdb's copy has only in-frame clones and lacks some. The sample has thousands of clones, roughly 77% seen once. The data are from a study of OX40 agonist ivuxolimab in advanced cancers. Study in general: Previous treatment with anti-PD-1, anti-PD-L1 or anti-CTLA-4 therapy was allowed; 40% had received some.

Patients who had autoimmune disease history or got systemic immunosuppression were left out. Overall study findings and caveats: Dosing at 0.1 to 3.0 mg/kg was accompanied by clonal expansion of CD4+ and CD8+ blood T cells by week 6. There were also nonresponders showing low normalized T-cell clonal expansion.

This clonotype was obtained from an adult with an advanced solid tumor such as melanoma, head and neck, liver or kidney cancer. This chain links TRBV30 with TRBJ1-2; the D is unclear. The source material was CD4+ or CD8+ T cells sorted from blood, sampled in a trial of the OX40 agonist ivuxolimab. The CDR3 DNA follows: TGTGCCTGGAATTCCTACGGGAATAACTATGGCTACACCTTC. This sequence encodes CAWNSYGNNYGYTF. Using reference TRBV30 and TRBJ1-2 for the parts outside the CDR3, the full variable domain is SQTIHQWPATLVQPVGSPLSLECTVEGTSNPNLYWYRQAAGRGLQLLFYSVGIGQISSEVPQNLSASRPQDRQFILSSKKLLLSDSGFYLCAWNSYGNNYGYTFGSGTRLTVV.